This T cell receptor beta chain was recorded in a study of human T cells and chemical hapten exposure. Time point given: patch test 1, 2 weeks after DPC sensitization. Regarding treatment: therapeutic diphenylcyclopropenone sensitization with weekly scalp DPC. Trimming pared 6 bases from V and 2 bases from J, leaving 14 bases between. This CDR3 comprises 15 residues. Germline assignment: CDR1 MNHEY and CDR2 SVGEGT. TCRdb re-called the RACE reads with MiXCR, one entry per CDR3 protein. Here the sample spans some 380,000 distinct CDR3 sequences, 4.8% being singletons. This clonotype came up many times. The source is a woman aged 45-65 years with alopecia areata. Some clones in this sample may be carry-over from other donors' samples. The genes are TRBV6-2 or TRBV6-3 and TRBJ2-1; maybe TRBD2 (5 bases). The input for sequencing was whole blood, taken in connection with sensitization to the hapten diphenylcyclopropenone (DPC). CDR3 nucleotide sequence: TGTGCCAGCAGCCCCCGGGGTAACACCTACAATGAGCAGTTCTTC. Protein sequence: CASSPRGNTYNEQFF.